The clone carrying this T cell receptor beta chain was observed at least ten times. Its antigen is currently unknown. This CDR3 region has 14 residues. The germline CDR1 and CDR2 sequences are DFQATT and SNEGSKA (reference sequence). V was pared by 3 bases and J by 6 bases, with 15 bases between. Researchers reported that TCR beta cDNA libraries carried unique molecular identifiers. cDNA molecules numbering roughly 0.5 million came from roughly 0.93 to 9.6 million T cells. TCRdb itself ran the PCR reads through MiXCR, one entry per CDR3 protein. The table shows about 200,000 distinct CDR3 sequences, with 29% occurring only once. The data are from a study of post-analysis software for immune sequencing data. General observations from the study: Comparison of patients with controls showed a handful of TRBV segments more frequent in patients, TRBV5-6, TRBV5-1 and TRBV20-1 among them. Compared against controls, patients with multiple sclerosis displayed significantly lower normalized Chao1 diversity. Batch-matched samples strongly co-clustered by F measure.

This chain connects TRBV20-1 to TRBJ2-1, with a weak D call TRBD2 (6 bases). The receptor comes from a girl under 18 with multiple sclerosis. Sequenced material: blood. CDR3 coding DNA: TGCAGTGCTAGTCCGACGACTAGGAGCAATGAGCAGTTCTTC. Translation: CSASPTTRSNEQFF.